Reported below is one T cell receptor beta chain. TCRdb independently ran MiXCR on the RT-PCR reads; one entry per CDR3 protein. This sample has about 800,000 distinct CDR3 sequences; over 20% occur once, and the top ten carry roughly 10%. The sample belongs to a study of response to subunit inactivated influenza vaccine. This CDR3 has 15 amino acids. The V and J ends lost 3 bases and 2 bases, in that order; junction bases with no gene match: 7. The germline gives CDR1 DFQATT, CDR2 SNEGSKA (reference sequence). The rearrangement links TRBV20-1 to TRBJ2-5; 9 bases are a match to TRBD2. This TCR was recovered from a man aged 45 to 65 who received an inactivated influenza vaccine. The sequencing here drew on PBMCs from blood, taken 4 to 6 days after vaccination. Written as DNA, the CDR3 is TGCAGTGCTAGGGGACTAGCCGGGCAGCAAGAGACCCAGTACTTC. Its translation: CSARGLAGQQETQYF.